The subject of this entry is one T cell receptor (beta chain). This clone was counted a few times. Its antigen has not been determined. Base quality data are lacking; no much larger clone is found one base away. Sequences LNHDA (CDR1) and SQIVND (CDR2) are obtained from the germline V gene (reference sequence). V is trimmed back by 7 bases and J by 10 bases, and the junction contains 13 bases that no gene match accounts for. The CDR3 numbers 16 residues from cysteine through phenylalanine. Only the CDR3 part of the read is kept: 48 bases, read in frame from the first base. This entry belongs to a study of blood T cell repertoires in COVID-19 (dated by TCRdb to 2018 to 2021). About the investigation overall: Collaborator samples came from the United States, Italy and Spain and covered acute and convalescent phases of COVID-19. The prospective study material was composed of cDNA or gDNA derived from T cells, B-cell-depleted T cells, or PBMCs. The dataset comprised deeply sampled blood TCRbeta repertoires from subjects exposed to, actively infected with, or recovered from COVID-19. A freely available public database, intended as a resource for researchers studying the immune response to SARS-CoV-2, is where the repertoires were released. Samples came from the ongoing ImmuneRACE study (first 160 participants) plus 1,254 subjects from 6 global collaborators. Nearly every sample came with metadata listing a de-identified subject ID, COVID-19 status, age in years and sex. Where HLA class I and class II types were available, the types were taken from metadata supplied by the sample provider, not from assay-based typing. Study-wide conclusions, independent of this receptor: The amount of clinical and demographic metadata varied by source and participant and was provided uncurated.

The collaborating institutions used their own protocols to collect whole blood in K2EDTA tubes. For TCRbeta analysis, collaborators shipped samples as frozen whole blood, isolated PBMCs, or DNA extracted from either of those sample types. TCRbeta CDR3 regions were amplified from genomic DNA by means of the immunoSEQ Assay, a bias-controlled multiplex PCR. In the source study's methods: Within the assay, amplification of reference gene primers was used to estimate how many nucleated cells each sample contained. Sequence reads were collapsed and filtered to measure the absolute abundance of every unique TCRbeta CDR3 rearrangement. Productive Simpson clonality was computed per sample as the square root of Simpson's diversity index over productive rearrangements. TCRdb limited this immuneACCESS table to in-frame rearrangements with V and J called. A share of clones is missing; checked studies link under half to unresolved V genes, and the rest is unexplained. V, J and clone size derive from that table, while D and trimming were established from the DNA sequence. The sample records roughly 190,000 clones, about 93% of which are singletons. The top ten clonotypes cover approximately 0.5% of the sample.

The chain is encoded by TRBV19 joined to TRBJ1-6; the central 10 bases match TRBD1. This sequence was found in a man over 45 with acute or convalescent COVID-19. Sequencing input: peripheral blood. This receptor carries the CDR3 CASTIRGGTGDSPLHF. DNA sequence: TGTGCCAGTACAATCCGAGGGGGGACAGGGGACTCACCCCTCCACTTT. The variable domain in full, with residues beyond the CDR3 obtained from the reference TRBV19 and TRBJ1-6 genes, is DGGITQSPKYLFRKEGQNVTLSCEQNLNHDAMYWYRQDPGQGLRLIYYSQIVNDFQKGDIAEGYSVSREKKESFPLTVTSAQKNPTAFYLCASTIRGGTGDSPLHFGNGTRLTVT.